This T cell receptor (beta chain) is from a study of cytomegalovirus exposure and HLA in healthy donors. 60 Vbeta and 13 Jbeta primers were used in PCR. This table comes from immunoSEQ multiplex PCR, and its TCRdb copy is limited to in-frame clones, with some not included. The sample comprises about 150,000 clones, 50% to 75% of which are singletons, and approximately 7% rests with the top ten. V lost 5 bases, J lost 1 base, and 2 bases stayed unmatched. The V gene's germline CDR1 is SQVTM and CDR2 ANQGSEA. This CDR3 is built from 12 residues. Remarks on this clone: Its antigen is still unknown.

Broader study findings: A missense variant in DCLRE1C was later tied to TCR beta V- and J-gene trimming. Sequencing depth across donors, presence/absence analyses assumed, was roughly uniform.

The sample consisted of PBMCs. This sequence originates from an older woman in good health and CMV-seropositive. The chain is built from TRBV29-1 and TRBJ2-7; 7 bases line up with TRBD2. CDR3 in DNA: TGCAGCGTTCGCGGGAGTTCCTACGAGCAGTACTTC. This codes for CSVRGSSYEQYF.